This TCR beta chain emerged from a study of shared clonotypes between healthy human individuals. About the study: The plates for each donor numbered three CD4 naive, three CD4 memory, two CD8 naive and one CD8 memory. Study outcomes and limitations: Larger estimated richness was generally recorded for naive subsets relative to memory subsets.

Per the original methods: Junction-only sequences without quality scores were provided by ImmunoSEQ, so filtering was different. TCRdb's copy holds only in-frame clones and misses some; the assay was immunoSEQ multiplex PCR. The V and J calls and clone size were taken over from that table, and D and trimming were inferred from the DNA. The sample lists 2 million to 2.5 million clones; 80% to 95% were seen once. CDR1 and CDR2 (germline): SGDLS, YYNGEE. This CDR3 contains 14 residues. The V end was cut by 4 bases, the J end by 7 bases, with 15 bases between. This clone was recorded only once. Antigen unknown.

This TCR came from a man between 18 and 35 years old in good health. Some clones in this sample may be carry-over from other donors' samples. V is TRBV9 and J is TRBJ1-3; weak D call: TRBD1 (5 bases). The sample consisted of naive CD4+ T cells from PBMCs. Subset noted: CD45RA+ positively selected. The CDR3 DNA reads as TGTGCCAGCAGCCTGCGCAGGGAGTCGAACACCATATATTTT. Its translation: CASSLRRESNTIYF.